These T cell receptor beta chains were read from a single sample in a study of identical twins. TCRdb redid the calling of the 5' RACE reads with MiXCR, one entry per CDR3 protein. The profile shows 200,000 to 250,000 distinct CDR3 sequences, 7.5% of them singletons. The same data also went into a second study, on yellow fever vaccine responses in identical twins.

The specimen sequenced was memory (CD45RO+) T cells sorted from blood. The receptors originated from a woman aged 18-35 years in good health. Both conserved end residues are part of each CDR3. A D gene is named only where the DNA matches it firmly. Size is omitted from some rows. Given values are once, few, many or a class for expanded clones.

TRBJ1-1 | TRBV20-1 | TRBD1 | - | CSALDRVSAEAFF | TGCAGTGCGTTGGACAGGGTTTCAGCTGAAGCTTTCTTT
TRBJ2-3 | TRBV7-8 | - | - | CASSREISTDTQYF | TGTGCCAGCAGCCGGGAAATCTCCACAGATACGCAGTATTTT
TRBJ2-5 | TRBV5-1 | TRBD2 | - | CASSDGLAGVYGETQYF | TGCGCCAGCAGCGATGGACTAGCGGGGGTCTACGGAGAGACCCAGTACTTC
TRBJ1-1 | TRBV3-1 | - | few | CASSPPVGGMNTEAFF | TGTGCCAGCAGCCCCCCCGTAGGGGGGATGAACACTGAAGCTTTCTTT
TRBJ2-5 | TRBV30 | - | few | CAWSPDFLGRETQYF | TGTGCCTGGAGTCCGGATTTTTTGGGGAGGGAGACCCAGTACTTC
TRBJ2-5 | TRBV5-6 | - | many | CASSRVNRVSRETQYF | TGTGCCAGCAGCAGAGTAAACAGGGTATCAAGAGAGACCCAGTACTTC
TRBJ2-5 | TRBV7-9 | - | - | CASSPLGAGLSETQYF | TGTGCCAGCAGCCCCCTAGGCGCGGGACTGTCTGAGACCCAGTACTTC
TRBJ2-2 | TRBV11-2 | TRBD1 | many | CASSPRTGAGELFF | TGTGCCAGCAGCCCCCGGACAGGCGCCGGGGAGCTGTTTTTT
TRBJ2-1 | TRBV5-5 | - | - | CAISLRGNEQFF | TGTGCCATCAGCCTTAGAGGCAATGAGCAGTTCTTC
TRBJ2-3 | TRBV18 | - | few | CASSPRSPGGTDTQYF | TGTGCCAGCTCACCAAGAAGCCCTGGTGGCACAGATACGCAGTATTTT
TRBJ2-1 | TRBV20-1 | - | many | CSARDPTVWDNEQFF | TGCAGTGCTAGAGATCCCACGGTCTGGGACAATGAGCAGTTCTTC
TRBJ2-1 | TRBV21-1 | - | - | CASSAPGTSGPRSSYNEQFF | TGTGCCAGCAGCGCCCCCGGGACTAGCGGCCCAAGGAGCTCCTACAATGAGCAGTTCTTC
TRBJ2-7 | TRBV23-1 | - | - | CASSQSSTDGYEQYF | TGCGCCAGCAGTCAATCGTCTACTGACGGCTACGAGCAGTACTTC
TRBJ2-3 | TRBV5-1 | TRBD2 | few | CASSRRGITDTQYF | TGCGCCAGCAGCAGGCGGGGGATCACAGATACGCAGTATTTT